The 25 T cell receptor beta chains given below trace back to one sample, sequenced in a study of blood T cell repertoires in COVID-19. Profiled with immunoSEQ multiplex PCR; TCRdb holds only in-frame clones, not every one. Of 73,000 or so clones in the sample, 83% were seen once. The sequencing input was peripheral blood. These receptors were obtained from a man aged 45-60 years with active COVID-19.

V gene TRBV4-3 combines with J gene TRBJ1-1; TRBD1 aligns across 9 bases. The CDR3 extends over 16 amino acids. Germline V lookup: CDR1 LGHNA, CDR2 YSLEER. J lost 4 bases, V lost 3 bases, and 9 bases had no gene match. The DNA of the CDR3 is TGCGCCAGCAGCCATAACAGGGGGCGGGGAGCCACTGAAGCTTTCTTT. Its translation: CASSHNRGRGATEAFF.

This clone was seen a few times. The chain uses TRBV5-1 and TRBJ1-6, with 10 bases that match TRBD1. The V gene end was trimmed by 4 bases and the J gene end by 10 bases; junction bases not matched to a gene: 11. Germline-derived CDR1 and CDR2 are SGHRS and YFSETQ. The CDR3 runs 16 residues. The CDR3: CASSAGQGVGGSPLHF. In DNA, the CDR3 is TGCGCCAGCAGCGCCGGACAGGGGGTAGGTGGCTCACCCCTCCACTTT. The full variable domain, with the rest looked up from reference TRBV5-1 and TRBJ1-6, is KAGVTQTPRYLIKTRGQQVTLSCSPISGHRSVSWYQQTPGQGLQFLFEYFSETQRNKGNFPGRFSGRQFSNSRSEMNVSTLELGDSALYLCASSAGQGVGGSPLHFGNGTRLTVT.

J is TRBJ1-1 and V is TRBV11-3, with a possible D match to TRBD1 (5 bases). Between the trimmed V and J ends, which lost 2 bases and 5 bases, there was a span of 9 bases. Germline V gene data show CDR1 as SGHNT and CDR2 as YENEEA. The CDR3 totals 13 residues. The CDR3 reads CASSLMQGTEAFF. The CDR3 nucleotides are TGTGCCAGCAGCTTAATGCAGGGTACTGAAGCTTTCTTT.

The rearrangement links TRBV7-2 to TRBJ2-5, with D possibly being TRBD1 (6 bases). Trimming removed 3 bases from V and 4 bases from J, with 9 bases in between. The CDR3 extends over 13 amino acids. Germline V gives CDR1 SGHTA, CDR2 FQGNSA. DNA for the CDR3: TGTGCCAGCAGCTTCCCAGGGGCAGAGACCCAGTACTTC. It translates to CASSFPGAETQYF.

This clone was counted at least ten times. Other DNA variants within this sample encode the same CDR3. The chain carries TRBV9 and TRBJ2-2; 8 nucleotides align to TRBD2. The CDR3 runs 15 residues. Germline CDR1 and CDR2: SGDLS and YYNGEE. With 3 bases clipped from V and 5 bases from J, the junction kept 6 bases outside the gene matches. For the CDR3, the DNA is TGTGCCAGCAGCGGGGTAGCGGGACGAACCGGGGAGCTGTTTTTT. It specifies CASSGVAGRTGELFF.

The chain is built from TRBV24-1 and TRBJ1-3; possibly TRBD1 for D (5 bases). This CDR3 is 15 amino acids long. The germline V and J ends were trimmed by 1 base and 3 bases, with 9 bases remaining between them. Germline CDR1 and CDR2: KGHDR and SFDVKD. The CDR3 region has the DNA TGTGCCACCAGTGATTTAGTCAGGGTTGGAAACACCATATATTTT. It translates to CATSDLVRVGNTIYF.

The rearrangement uses TRBV19 and TRBJ1-4; a weak D match, TRBD1 (6 bases). V was pared by 1 base and J by 15 bases, with 18 bases between. Per the germline V gene, CDR1 is LNHDA and CDR2 is SQIVND (reference sequence). CDR3 length: 14 amino acids. The CDR3 bases are TGTGCCAGTAGTATAGTAGGACAGCAAAAGAGGGTGTTTTTT. Protein product: CASSIVGQQKRVFF. Supplemented by reference TRBV19 and TRBJ1-4, the full variable domain reads DGGITQSPKYLFRKEGQNVTLSCEQNLNHDAMYWYRQDPGQGLRLIYYSQIVNDFQKGDIAEGYSVSREKKESFPLTVTSAQKNPTAFYLCASSIVGQQKRVFFGSGTQLSVL.

The chain couples TRBV21-1 to TRBJ2-7; the table's D gene call, TRBD2, was not cross checked with the DNA. TRBV21-1 is given as a pseudogene. The CDR3 length is 15 residues. CDR3 nucleotides: TGTGCCAGCAGCACCAGCGAGGGTAACCAGAACGAGCAGTACTTC. Amino acids: CASSTSEGNQNEQYF.

This clone was picked up a small number of times. The chain carries TRBV6-2 or TRBV6-3 and TRBJ1-2; tentative D call: TRBD1 (5 bases). Germline CDR1 and CDR2: MNHEY and SVGEGT. V was trimmed by 2 bases and J by 4 bases, leaving 11 bases between them. There are 14 residues in the CDR3. Here the CDR3 DNA reads TGTGCCAGCAGTTACCAGGGTCGGAGCTATGGCTACACCTTC. This translates into CASSYQGRSYGYTF.

The chain couples TRBV19 to TRBJ2-6; 9 nucleotides align to TRBD1. Germline loops: CDR1 LNHDA, CDR2 SQIVND (reference sequence). V trimming: 8 bases; J trimming: 0 bases; junction bases outside the gene matches: 14. CDR3 length: 19 amino acids. The CDR3, as DNA: TGTGCCAGTTCTCGACCCCGGGACAGGGCCCTCTCTGGGGCCAACGTCCTGACTTTC. It translates to CASSRPRDRALSGANVLTF.

This clone has a single count. V gene TRBV4-2 combines with J gene TRBJ2-1; D might be TRBD2 (6 bases). V lost 0 bases to trimming and J lost 6 bases, with 18 bases between them. The CDR3 runs to 17 residues. Germline V gene lookup returns CDR1 LGHNA and CDR2 YNFKEQ. The CDR3 loop is CASSQEGSGLPVNEQFF. For the CDR3, the DNA is TGTGCCAGCAGCCAAGAAGGGAGCGGGCTCCCCGTCAATGAGCAGTTCTTC.

The chain uses TRBV6-2 or TRBV6-3 and TRBJ2-7; 8 nucleotides line up with TRBD1. The CDR3 has 14 residues. The V segment lost 1 base and the J segment 2 bases; nucleotides outside the gene matches: 1. Germline lookup yields CDR1 MNHEY and CDR2 SVGEGT. The CDR3 here is CASSYLQGAYEQYF. The CDR3 coding sequence is TGTGCCAGCAGTTACTTACAGGGGGCCTACGAGCAGTACTTC.

The chain joins TRBV2 to TRBJ1-5, with TRBD1 matching 8 bases. Trimming at V came to 6 bases and at J to 6 bases, leaving 4 bases not matched to a gene. The CDR3 spans 13 residues. The germline gives CDR1 SNHLY, CDR2 FYNNEI. CDR3 coding DNA: TGTGCCAGCAGGGACAGGGCCGGTCAGCCCCAGCATTTT. Translation gives CASRDRAGQPQHF.

The genes are TRBV7-6 and TRBJ2-3, with 14 bases aligning to TRBD2. Trimming cost V 4 bases and J 4 bases; bases outside gene matches: 4. Looked up from germline, CDR1 is SGHVS and CDR2 is FNYEAQ. The CDR3 runs 16 residues. CDR3 sequence reads: CASSYRLAGGADTQYF. DNA of the CDR3: TGTGCCAGCAGCTATCGACTAGCGGGAGGGGCAGATACGCAGTATTTT. Combining the CDR3 with reference TRBV7-6 and TRBJ2-3 gives the whole variable domain GAGVSQSPRYKVTKRGQDVALRCDPISGHVSLYWYRQALGQGPEFLTYFNYEAQQDKSGLPNDRFSAERPEGSISTLTIQRTEQRDSAMYRCASSYRLAGGADTQYFGPGTRLTVL.

The gene calls are TRBV28 and TRBJ1-5; the match to TRBD1 covers 7 bases. V trimming: 7 bases; J trimming: 6 bases; junction bases outside the gene matches: 6. This CDR3 is built from 13 residues. The germline CDR1 and CDR2 sequences are MDHEN and SYDVKM. CDR3 sequence: CASNPGGRQPQHF. CDR3 nucleotides: TGTGCCAGCAACCCAGGGGGACGTCAGCCCCAGCATTTT.

V is TRBV18 and J is TRBJ2-7, with 12 nucleotides matching TRBD2. Germline trimming cut 0 bases from V and 0 bases from J; bases unmatched to any gene: 6. The CDR3 is 18 residues long. The germline CDR1 and CDR2 sequences are KGHSH and LQKENI. Here the CDR3 reads CASSPPGTSGLSSYEQYF. CDR3 sequence (DNA): TGTGCCAGCTCACCACCCGGGACTAGCGGGCTCAGCTCCTACGAGCAGTACTTC.

The V and J genes are TRBV29-1 and TRBJ2-6; D unclear. The V gene's germline CDR1 is SQVTM and CDR2 ANQGSEA. The V end was cut by 6 bases, the J end by 0 bases, with 6 bases between. CDR3 length: 13 residues. In DNA form, the CDR3 reads TGCAGCGTCGCAGGCTCTGGGGCCAACGTCCTGACTTTC. Translation: CSVAGSGANVLTF.

The V call is TRBV11-2, the J call TRBJ2-2; possibly TRBD2 for D (5 bases). The CDR3 extends over 17 amino acids. Between the trimmed V and J ends, which lost 0 bases and 0 bases, there was a span of 11 bases. Germline lookup yields CDR1 SGHAT and CDR2 FQNNGV. The CDR3 bases are TGTGCCAGCAGCTTAGACCCCCGGGGAGCGAACACCGGGGAGCTGTTTTTT. As protein: CASSLDPRGANTGELFF.

The chain has TRBV5-5 and TRBJ1-4; D unresolved. The CDR3 totals 15 residues. Between the trimmed V and J ends, which lost 3 bases and 2 bases, there was a span of 11 bases. Per germline, CDR1 SGHKS and CDR2 YYEKEE (reference sequence). CDR3 region: CASSWGGITNEKLFF. CDR3 DNA: TGTGCCAGCAGCTGGGGAGGGATCACTAATGAAAAACTGTTTTTT.

The genes are TRBV6-5 and TRBJ2-7; D call uncertain. V lost 8 bases and J lost 0, with 17 bases in between. CDR3 length: 15 residues. Germline CDR1 MNHEY, CDR2 SVGAGI. CDR3 DNA sequence: TGTGCCAGCCTTGATCCAGGTTTAAGCTCCTACGAGCAGTACTTC. This codes for CASLDPGLSSYEQYF.

This clone has just one count. The chain is built from TRBV7-7 and TRBJ2-7; 8 bases are shared with TRBD2. The CDR3 loop spans 16 amino acids. Unmatched junction bases numbered 9, after V lost 5 bases and J lost 0 bases. Germline V CDR1 and CDR2: SSHAT, FNYEAQ (reference sequence). CDR3 sequence reads: CASSPGLAQSSYEQYF. CDR3 sequence (DNA): TGTGCCAGCAGCCCAGGACTAGCACAAAGCTCCTACGAGCAGTACTTC.

This clone was observed a handful of times. The chain carries TRBV10-1 and TRBJ2-7; 12 bases align to TRBD1. This CDR3 comprises 15 residues. Germline V gives CDR1 WNHNN, CDR2 SYGVQD (reference sequence). V lost 3 bases, J lost 4 bases, and 4 bases stayed unmatched. For the CDR3, the DNA is TGCGCCAGCAGTGACCGGGACAGGGGGCAGTACGAGCAGTACTTC. This encodes CASSDRDRGQYEQYF.

The chain recombines TRBV11-2 with TRBJ2-1; weak D call: TRBD1 (7 bases). V was pared by 4 bases and J by 0 bases, with 19 bases between. CDR1 is SGHAT, CDR2 FQNNGV, per germline. There are 18 residues in the CDR3. For the CDR3, the DNA is TGTGCCAGCAGCTCAGGGGGGACACAGGGGAGCTCCTACAATGAGCAGTTCTTC. This encodes CASSSGGTQGSSYNEQFF.

In this sample, this clone turned up once. V and J are TRBV7-2 and TRBJ2-1; TRBD2 matches 16 bases. The CDR3 is 17 amino acids. Trimming removed 5 bases from V and 8 bases from J; junction bases left unmatched: 9. CDR1 is SGHTA, CDR2 FQGNSA, per germline. Here the CDR3 DNA reads TGTGCCAGCAGCCAGGGACTAGCGGGAGGGGGTTTCGATGAGCAGTTCTTC. This gives the protein CASSQGLAGGGFDEQFF.

This clone was picked up a small number of times. CDR3 loop: CSAAGSNTEAFF. CDR3 DNA: TGCAGCGCCGCAGGGTCTAACACTGAAGCTTTCTTT. The chain links TRBV29-1 to TRBJ1-1; tentative D call: TRBD1 (5 bases). In germline, CDR1 is SQVTM, CDR2 ANQGSEA. The V gene lost 7 bases and the J gene lost 2 bases, with 11 bases spanning the gap. The CDR3 has 12 amino acids.